This TCR beta chain is drawn from a study of blood T cell repertoires in COVID-19. The CDR3 is 15 residues long. The V gene's germline CDR1 is LNHDA and CDR2 SQIVND (reference sequence). The J segment lost 7 bases and the V segment lost 3 bases, leaving 9 bases of the junction unmatched. Data came from immunoSEQ multiplex PCR; TCRdb stores just in-frame clones and leaves some out. This sample has more than 10,000 clones, with approximately 91% found just once. The clonotype comes from a human donor in a cohort sampled during active COVID-19. Sample: peripheral blood. The chain is built from TRBV19 and TRBJ2-1, with TRBD2 matching 7 bases. The CDR3 DNA reads as TGTGCCAGTAGTATTGGGACTACGGGTAGGAATGAGCAGTTCTTC. Translation: CASSIGTTGRNEQFF.